The present T cell receptor beta chain was sequenced within a study of T cells in Graves' hyperthyroidism and ophthalmopathy. Trimming left V 0 bases short and J 7 bases short, with 6 bases between. The CDR3 contains 13 residues. The germline V gene encodes CDR1 LGHDT and CDR2 YNNKEL (reference sequence). This clonotype came up many times. TCR beta CDR3 regions were amplified from RNA. First-round RT-PCR targeting the TCR CDR3 was performed with the HTBI primer set. TCRdb used MiXCR to reprocess the multiplex PCR reads, holding one entry per CDR3 protein. The profile covers 300,000 to 500,000 distinct CDR3 sequences, with more than 13% appearing a single time and approximately 27% taken by the ten largest.

Sequencing input: blood. The chain couples TRBV3-1 to TRBJ2-2; D gene unclear. This receptor was taken from a man in his fifties with Graves' ophthalmopathy. The CDR3 here is CASSQDKFGELFF. The CDR3 nucleotides are TGTGCCAGCAGCCAAGATAAGTTCGGGGAGCTGTTTTTT.